Below are 4 T cell receptor beta chains sequenced from a single sample in a study of T cells in Graves' hyperthyroidism and ophthalmopathy. TCR beta CDR3 sequences were amplified from RNA transcripts. Carried out on the TCR CDR3, a first-round RT-PCR used the HTBI primer set. One entry per CDR3 protein results from TCRdb running MiXCR on the multiplex PCR reads. This sample has fewer than 500,000 distinct CDR3 sequences, with 13% found just once. The material sequenced was blood. The source is a man aged 30-40 years with Graves' hyperthyroidism that later progressed to Graves' ophthalmopathy.

This clonotype was recorded at least ten times. The rearrangement uses TRBV12-3 or TRBV12-4 and TRBJ1-6; possible D gene TRBD1, 6 bases. CDR3 length: 15 amino acids. Trimming stripped 3 bases from V and 7 bases from J, with 13 bases between. The CDR3 protein is CASSFTGWSNSPLHF. The DNA for the CDR3 is TGTGCCAGCAGTTTTACAGGGTGGTCAAATTCACCCCTCCACTTT.

The rearrangement links TRBV20-1 to TRBJ2-2; D might be TRBD2 (6 bases). This CDR3 is built from 14 residues. Per the germline V gene, CDR1 is DFQATT and CDR2 is SNEGSKA (reference sequence). Trimming removed 5 bases at V and 4 bases at J, with 14 bases between. The CDR3 is CSALGLGGTGELFF. The CDR3 DNA reads TGCAGTGCTCTGGGACTCGGGGGCACCGGGGAGCTGTTTTTT.

The CDR3: CASGSGELFF. The CDR3 region has the DNA TGTGCCAGCGGCTCCGGGGAGCTGTTTTTT. The V gene is TRBV28, the J gene TRBJ2-2; D ambiguous. Trimming cost V 8 bases and J 6 bases, with 4 bases left between them. The CDR3 runs 10 residues. The germline V gene encodes CDR1 MDHEN and CDR2 SYDVKM.

This clonotype was seen many times. The rearrangement joins TRBV3-1 to TRBJ1-5; D unclear. Trimming shortened V by 0 bases and J by 6 bases, and 24 bases separated the two germline ends. Germline assignment: CDR1 LGHDT and CDR2 YNNKEL (reference sequence). The CDR3 is 19 amino acids. In nucleotides, the CDR3 is TGTGCCAGCAGCCAAGATGTTGTGTTCAGAATTAGCGAGGTTCAGCCCCAGCATTTT. It encodes CASSQDVVFRISEVQPQHF.